The sequence of this TCR beta chain was determined in a study of cytomegalovirus exposure and HLA in healthy donors. On the study more broadly: HLA-typed donors contributed 65 million to 95 million unique TCRs, which were held in an early data release.

This clone was counted only a few times. Its antigen is unknown. Vbeta (60) and Jbeta (13) primers were used in the PCR. Profiled with immunoSEQ multiplex PCR; TCRdb holds only in-frame clones, not every one. The repertoire holds roughly 75,000 clones, with roughly 82% as singletons. Findings and limits, study-wide: The authors later linked a missense DCLRE1C variant to TCR beta V- and J-gene trimming. Across donors, presence/absence analyses took sequencing depth to be roughly uniform. Earlier analysis found most TCR beta V segments productive about 87% or about 30% of the time.

The sample consisted of PBMCs. The origin of this receptor is a man aged 65 to 79 in good health and CMV-seropositive.

The CDR3: CASSGAGGGDEQFF. DNA of the CDR3: TGTGCCAGCAGTGGAGCGGGGGGAGGGGATGAGCAGTTCTTC. V gene TRBV6-1 combines with J gene TRBJ2-1; 9 bases align to TRBD2. V dropped 4 bases and J dropped 8; count of bases not matched to a gene: 6. The CDR3 loop spans 14 amino acids. CDR1 and CDR2 from the germline V gene are MNHNS and SASEGT.